The clone carrying this T cell receptor (beta chain) came up many times. TCRdb ran MiXCR on the 5' RACE reads and lists one entry per CDR3 protein. The data show about 370,000 distinct CDR3 sequences, 28% seen once. V dropped 3 bases and J dropped 1 base, with 15 bases sitting between them. The germline V gene encodes CDR1 SNHLY and CDR2 FYNNEI. The CDR3 spans 16 residues. The entry originates in a study of identical twins' blood T cells. Background on the study: About 6 alpha and roughly six beta libraries together yielded about 52 million reads.

The receptor's source is a woman between 18 and 50 years old in good health. The chain couples TRBV2 to TRBJ1-1, with a weak D call TRBD1 (6 bases). The sample comprised PBMCs. The chain's CDR3 is CASSDLGGQTNTEAFF. The CDR3 coding sequence is TGTGCCAGCAGTGATTTGGGCGGACAGACGAACACTGAAGCTTTCTTT.